The 10 T cell receptor beta chains listed next were all sequenced from one sample in a study of blood T cell repertoires in COVID-19. Generated by immunoSEQ multiplex PCR, the TCRdb table keeps only in-frame clones and is missing some. This sample carries 200,000 to 250,000 clones, around 80% of them seen once, and the ten largest clones take 5.5% to 8.5%. Sequencing used peripheral blood. The receptor source for this set is a woman aged 70-85 years with acute or convalescent COVID-19.

The rearrangement links TRBV3-1 (or the pseudogene TRBV3-2) to TRBJ2-7; a possible D gene is TRBD1 (6 bases). V lost 1 base and J lost 6, with 7 bases in between. In germline, CDR1 is LGHDT, CDR2 YNNKEL (reference sequence). The CDR3 is made up of 12 amino acids. The CDR3 loop reads CASSQVGGEQYV. In DNA form, the CDR3 reads TGTGCCAGCAGCCAAGTAGGGGGCGAGCAGTACGTC.

This chain links TRBV11-2 with TRBJ2-5; possible D gene TRBD2, 6 bases. Germline V CDR1 and CDR2: SGHAT, FQNNGV. The V gene lost 3 bases and the J gene lost 4 bases, with 15 bases spanning the gap. The CDR3 spans 15 residues. The CDR3 loop is CASSFRELARETQYF. The DNA of the CDR3 is TGTGCCAGCAGCTTCAGGGAACTAGCAAGAGAGACCCAGTACTTC.

The chain joins TRBV5-6 to TRBJ1-6; 8 bases line up with TRBD1. V trimming: 4 bases; J trimming: 3 bases; junction bases outside the gene matches: 9. This CDR3 has 17 residues. Per the germline V gene, CDR1 is SGHDT and CDR2 is YYEEEE. The DNA of the CDR3 is TGTGCCAGCAGCATAGGACAGGGCCCCAACTATAATTCACCCCTCCACTTT. Translated: CASSIGQGPNYNSPLHF.

This clone has only a few counts. The genes are TRBV10-3 and TRBJ1-6; D is uncertain. The CDR3 has 14 residues. Germline values: CDR1 ENHRY, CDR2 SYGVKD. Trimming stripped 10 bases from V and 7 bases from J, with 17 bases between. The DNA for the CDR3 is TGTGCCACCTGTAGGGAGTTGCCGAATTCACCCCTCCACTTT. It codes for CATCRELPNSPLHF.

This chain joins TRBV5-8 and TRBJ2-7, with 7 bases that match TRBD1. Germline V gene data show CDR1 as SGHTS and CDR2 as YDEGEE. This CDR3 region has 14 residues. The ends lost 4 bases at V and 3 bases at J; junction bases unmatched: 7. CDR3 nucleotides: TGTGCCAGCAGCATGGGACAGCGAAGCTACGAGCAGTACTTC. The encoded protein is CASSMGQRSYEQYF.

The V gene is TRBV27, the J gene TRBJ2-1; 7 nucleotides align to TRBD1. The CDR3 extends over 16 amino acids. V lost 5 bases to trimming and J lost 3 bases; unmatched junction nucleotides: 10. The V gene's germline CDR1 is MNHEY and CDR2 SMNVEV (reference sequence). In nucleotides, the CDR3 is TGTGCCAGCAGTGCAACAGGGGAGAAGGACTACAATGAGCAGTTCTTC. Amino acid sequence: CASSATGEKDYNEQFF.

V usage is TRBV2 and J usage is TRBJ2-1; the D gene is possibly TRBD2 (6 bases). CDR1 SNHLY and CDR2 FYNNEI come from the germline V gene. V lost 6 bases, J lost 6 bases, and 12 bases lay in between. This CDR3 spans 13 amino acids. Here the CDR3 reads CASSGGLVNEQFF. The CDR3 coding sequence is TGTGCCAGCAGCGGGGGTTTGGTCAATGAGCAGTTCTTC.

The chain couples TRBV6-2 or TRBV6-3 to TRBJ2-7; D remains unclear. The V and J ends lost 5 bases and 3 bases respectively, with 8 bases between them. This CDR3 is 12 amino acids long. Germline loops: CDR1 MNHEY, CDR2 SVGEGT. The DNA for the CDR3 is TGTGCCAGCAGTGCCGACTTCTACGAGCAGTACTTC. It encodes CASSADFYEQYF.

The chain combines TRBV2 with TRBJ1-5, with TRBD1 matching 8 bases. This CDR3 is 15 amino acids long. Germline CDR1 is SNHLY and CDR2 is FYNNEI. The V segment lost 6 bases and the J segment 8 bases; nucleotides outside the gene matches: 12. For the CDR3, the DNA is TGTGCCAGCAGCCCCCTGCGGGCAGGGGGCGAGCCCCAGCATTTT. Its protein product is CASSPLRAGGEPQHF.

In this sample, this clone turned up a few times. The J gene is TRBJ2-1, the V gene TRBV3-1 (or the pseudogene TRBV3-2); 10 bases are shared with TRBD2. The germline gives CDR1 LGHDT, CDR2 YNNKEL (reference sequence). This CDR3 has 15 amino acids. The ends lost 1 base at V and 12 bases at J; junction bases unmatched: 9. This CDR3 reads CASSQVSGGAGRQFF. CDR3 DNA sequence: TGTGCCAGCAGCCAAGTGAGCGGGGGGGCCGGTCGGCAGTTCTTC.